This TCR beta chain was obtained from a study of molecular identifiers for immune sequencing clone quantification. Overall study: Replicate experiments took RNA from 20,000 or 100,000 naive CD8 cells, divided it five ways and sequenced four. General observations from the study: In CMV-specific effectors, clones above 20 copies held over 99% of molecules; naive, under 1%.

Naive CD8 library inputs spanned about 17,000 to 1,100,000 sorted cells and 10%, 30% or 50% RNA. The germline gives CDR1 MNHNS, CDR2 SASEGT. The CDR3 runs 17 residues. Trimming removed 7 bases at V and 1 base at J, with 22 bases between. TCRdb analysed the PCR reads with MiXCR anew, one entry per CDR3 protein. The sample consists of roughly 300,000 distinct CDR3 sequences, roughly 23% of them appearing once. Note on this clonotype: What it binds is unknown.

The V gene is TRBV6-1, the J gene TRBJ1-1; no clear D gene. Input material: naive CD8+ T cells from blood, with Jurkat cell RNA spiked in. Subset given: FACS-sorted CD8+CD4-CCR7+CD45RA+ naive T cells. The receptor was derived from a human donor in good health. Some libraries in this study had Jurkat cell RNA spiked in. The chain's CDR3 is CASIDESEEPRNTEAFF. As DNA, the CDR3 is TGTGCCAGCATTGATGAGTCGGAGGAGCCCAGGAACACTGAAGCTTTCTTT.